The 5 T cell receptor beta chains in this list originate from one sample, sequenced in a study of Ad26.COV2.S vaccination and SARS-CoV-2 variants. The repertoire was sequenced with immunoSEQ multiplex PCR; TCRdb's copy has only in-frame clones and lacks some. The sample includes 300,000 to 400,000 clones, approximately 86% of them seen just once. Treatment reported: about 20 received Ad26.COV2.S at low or high dose, single or two shots; several received placebo; per-sample allocation not given. On day 63 after the first injection, vaccine and placebo recipients gave samples. Specimen: peripheral blood, collected in a trial of Ad26.COV2.S vaccine versus placebo. The receptor set was obtained from a person aged 18 to 59 who received the Ad26.COV2.S COVID-19 vaccine or a placebo.

Concerning this clone: Other DNA sequences within the sample encode an identical CDR3. V is TRBV27 and J is TRBJ2-1, with 9 nucleotides matching TRBD1. Germline V CDR1 and CDR2: MNHEY, SMNVEV (reference sequence). The junction had 5 bases not matched to a gene; V was cut back by 6 bases and J by 8 bases. There are 13 residues in the CDR3. This chain's CDR3 is CASSRTGEDEQFF. The DNA of the CDR3 is TGTGCCAGCAGCCGGACAGGGGAAGATGAGCAGTTCTTC.

This clone was seen only a few times. The chain carries TRBV11-1 and TRBJ1-4; D is possibly TRBD1 (5 bases). Germline V CDR1 and CDR2: SGHAT, FQDESV (reference sequence). V lost 4 bases to trimming and J lost 2 bases, with 11 bases between them. The CDR3 consists of 15 residues. Written as DNA, the CDR3 is TGTGCCAGCAGCTCAACCGGGGGGACTAATGAAAAACTGTTTTTT. This gives the protein CASSSTGGTNEKLFF.

This clone was observed a handful of times. The chain is built from TRBV18 and TRBJ1-2, with D unresolved. The CDR3 spans 17 residues. Per germline, CDR1 KGHSH and CDR2 LQKENI. V was trimmed by 3 bases and J by 0 bases, leaving 17 bases between them. The CDR3, as DNA: TGTGCCAGCTCACCGGCCTTACCAGGTGTACCTAACTATGGCTACACCTTC. Translating gives CASSPALPGVPNYGYTF.

Concerning this clone: A junction end diverges from the germline sequence, so it may reflect a read error. V and J are TRBV4-2 and TRBJ1-2, with a possible D match to TRBD1 (6 bases). Per the germline V gene, CDR1 is LGHNA and CDR2 is YNFKEQ. CDR3 length: 13 amino acids. For the CDR3, the DNA is TGTGCCAGCAGCCATGACCCAGGCGGGGGCTGCACCTTC. Translation gives CASSHDPGGGCTF.

This chain joins TRBV28 and TRBJ2-5; D unclear. V lost 3 bases to trimming and J lost 2 bases, with 7 bases between them. The CDR3 runs 13 residues. Germline CDR1 MDHEN, CDR2 SYDVKM. This CDR3 is CASSFRRQETQYF. CDR3 nucleotide sequence: TGTGCCAGCAGTTTCCGGCGTCAAGAGACCCAGTACTTC.